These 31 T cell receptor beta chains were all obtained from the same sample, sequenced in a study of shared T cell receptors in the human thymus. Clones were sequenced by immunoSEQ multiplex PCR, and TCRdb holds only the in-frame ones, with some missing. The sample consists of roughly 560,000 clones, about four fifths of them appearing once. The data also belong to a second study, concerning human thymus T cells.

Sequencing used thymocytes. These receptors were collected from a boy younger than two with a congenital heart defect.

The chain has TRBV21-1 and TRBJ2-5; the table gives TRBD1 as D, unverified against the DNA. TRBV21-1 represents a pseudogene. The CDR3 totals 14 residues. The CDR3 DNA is TGTGCCAGCAGCAAAGCGCAGGTAGGAGAGACCCAGTACTTC. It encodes CASSKAQVGETQYF.

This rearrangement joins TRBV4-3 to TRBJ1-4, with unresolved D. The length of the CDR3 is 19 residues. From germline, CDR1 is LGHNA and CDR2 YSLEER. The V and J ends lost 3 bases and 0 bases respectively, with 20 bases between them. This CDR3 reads CASSHWVMGRGSTNEKLFF. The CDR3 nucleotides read TGCGCCAGCAGCCACTGGGTAATGGGTCGGGGATCAACTAATGAAAAACTGTTTTTT.

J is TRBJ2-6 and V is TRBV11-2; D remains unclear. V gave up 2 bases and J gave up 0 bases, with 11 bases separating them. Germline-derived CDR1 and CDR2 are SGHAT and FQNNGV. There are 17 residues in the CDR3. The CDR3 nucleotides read TGTGCCAGCAGCTTACCTCTTCGGGTCTCTGGGGCCAACGTCCTGACTTTC. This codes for CASSLPLRVSGANVLTF.

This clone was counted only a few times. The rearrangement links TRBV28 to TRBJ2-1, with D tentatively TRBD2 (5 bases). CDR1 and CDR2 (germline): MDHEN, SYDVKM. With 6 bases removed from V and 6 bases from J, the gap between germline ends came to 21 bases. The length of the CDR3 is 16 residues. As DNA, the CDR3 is TGTGCCAGCAGCCCCCCCATCGAGCGGCAGTGCAATGAGCAGTTCTTC. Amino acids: CASSPPIERQCNEQFF.

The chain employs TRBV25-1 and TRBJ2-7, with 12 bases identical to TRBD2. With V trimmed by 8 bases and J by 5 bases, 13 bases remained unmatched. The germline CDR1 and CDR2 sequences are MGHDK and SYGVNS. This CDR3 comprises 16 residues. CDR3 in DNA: TGTGCCAGCGGTGGAATTCGGACTAGCGGGATCCACGAGCAGTACTTC. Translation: CASGGIRTSGIHEQYF.

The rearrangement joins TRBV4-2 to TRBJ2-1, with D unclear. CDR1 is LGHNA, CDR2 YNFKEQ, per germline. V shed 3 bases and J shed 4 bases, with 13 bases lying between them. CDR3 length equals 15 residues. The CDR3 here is CASSQADKIYNEQFF. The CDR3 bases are TGTGCCAGCAGCCAGGCTGATAAAATTTACAATGAGCAGTTCTTC.

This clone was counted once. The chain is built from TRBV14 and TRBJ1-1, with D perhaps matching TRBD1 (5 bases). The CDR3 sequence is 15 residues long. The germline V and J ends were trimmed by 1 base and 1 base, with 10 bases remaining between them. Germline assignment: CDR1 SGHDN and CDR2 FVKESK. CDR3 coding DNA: TGTGCCAGCAGCCAAGTGGGGGGAGGGAACACTGAAGCTTTCTTT. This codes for CASSQVGGGNTEAFF.

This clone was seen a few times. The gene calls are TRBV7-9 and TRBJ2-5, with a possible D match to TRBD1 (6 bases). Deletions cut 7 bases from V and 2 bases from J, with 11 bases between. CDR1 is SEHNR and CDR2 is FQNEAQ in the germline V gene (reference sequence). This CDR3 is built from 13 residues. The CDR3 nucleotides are TGTGCCAGCACGGATAGGGGGCAAGAGACCCAGTACTTC. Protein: CASTDRGQETQYF. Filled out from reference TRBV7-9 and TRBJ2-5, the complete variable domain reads DTGVSQNPRHKITKRGQNVTFRCDPISEHNRLYWYRQTLGQGPEFLTYFQNEAQLEKSRLLSDRFSAERPKGSFSTLEIQRTEQGDSAMYLCASTDRGQETQYFGPGTRLLVL.

The CDR3 is CAYSAGTTKNSSYNEQFF. CDR3 nucleotide sequence: TGTGCCTACTCGGCGGGAACAACTAAAAATAGCTCCTACAATGAGCAGTTCTTC. The chain links TRBV7-9 to TRBJ2-1; possibly TRBD2 for D (6 bases). The CDR3 sequence is 18 residues long. V gave up 11 bases and J gave up 0 bases, with 26 bases separating them. Germline V gives CDR1 SEHNR, CDR2 FQNEAQ (reference sequence).

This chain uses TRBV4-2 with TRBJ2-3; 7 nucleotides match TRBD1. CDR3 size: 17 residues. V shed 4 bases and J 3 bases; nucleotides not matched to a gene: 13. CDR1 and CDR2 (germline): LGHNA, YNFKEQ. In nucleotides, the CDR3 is TGTGCCAGCAGCCCAGACCCCACCCTCAGGGGGACAGATACGCAGTATTTT. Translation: CASSPDPTLRGTDTQYF.

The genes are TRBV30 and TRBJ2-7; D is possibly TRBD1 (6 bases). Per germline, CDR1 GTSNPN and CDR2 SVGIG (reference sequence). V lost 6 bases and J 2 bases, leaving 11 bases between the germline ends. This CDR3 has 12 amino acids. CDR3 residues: CACMDSAYEQYF. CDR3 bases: TGTGCCTGCATGGACAGCGCCTACGAGCAGTACTTC.

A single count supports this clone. CDR3 DNA sequence: TGCGCCAGCAGCCAAGACCCAACAGGAACTAACTATGGCTACACCTTC. Its translation: CASSQDPTGTNYGYTF. This chain joins TRBV4-1 and TRBJ1-2; TRBD1 might be the D (5 bases). The CDR3 length is 16 residues. The V end was cut by 0 bases, the J end by 0 bases, with 11 bases between. The germline CDR1 and CDR2 sequences are MGHRA and YSYEKL.

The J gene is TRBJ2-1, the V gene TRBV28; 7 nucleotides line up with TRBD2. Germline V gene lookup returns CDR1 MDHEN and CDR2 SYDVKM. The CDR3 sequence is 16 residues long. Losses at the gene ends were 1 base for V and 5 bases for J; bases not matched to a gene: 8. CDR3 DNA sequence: TGTGCCAGCAGTTTATTGGACCCAGCGGGGAACAATGAGCAGTTCTTC. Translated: CASSLLDPAGNNEQFF.

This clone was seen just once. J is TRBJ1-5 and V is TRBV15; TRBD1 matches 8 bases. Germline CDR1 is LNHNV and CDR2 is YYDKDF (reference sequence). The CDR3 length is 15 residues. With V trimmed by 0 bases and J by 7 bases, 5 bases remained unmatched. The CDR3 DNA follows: TGTGCCACCAGCAGAGACAGGGGGCCAGGACAGCCCCAGCATTTT. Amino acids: CATSRDRGPGQPQHF.

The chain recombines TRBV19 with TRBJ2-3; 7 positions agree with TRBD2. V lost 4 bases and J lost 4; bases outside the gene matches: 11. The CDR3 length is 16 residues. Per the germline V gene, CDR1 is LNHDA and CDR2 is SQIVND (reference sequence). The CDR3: CASSKAPRGGPDTQYF. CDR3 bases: TGTGCCAGTAGTAAGGCCCCACGGGGAGGGCCAGATACGCAGTATTTT. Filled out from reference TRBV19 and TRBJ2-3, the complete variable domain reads DGGITQSPKYLFRKEGQNVTLSCEQNLNHDAMYWYRQDPGQGLRLIYYSQIVNDFQKGDIAEGYSVSREKKESFPLTVTSAQKNPTAFYLCASSKAPRGGPDTQYFGPGTRLTVL.

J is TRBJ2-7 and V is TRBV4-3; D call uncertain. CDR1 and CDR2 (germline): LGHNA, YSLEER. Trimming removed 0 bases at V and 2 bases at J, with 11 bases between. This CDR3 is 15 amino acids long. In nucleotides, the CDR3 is TGCGCCAGCAGCCAAGAAAATCGCGGAGCCTACGAGCAGTACTTC. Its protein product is CASSQENRGAYEQYF.

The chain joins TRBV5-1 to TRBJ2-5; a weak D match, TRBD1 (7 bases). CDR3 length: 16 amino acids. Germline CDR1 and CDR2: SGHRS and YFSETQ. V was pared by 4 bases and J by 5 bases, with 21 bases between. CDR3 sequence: CASSLPRRGHRETQYF. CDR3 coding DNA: TGCGCCAGCAGCCTACCCCGGAGGGGGCATCGGGAGACCCAGTACTTC.

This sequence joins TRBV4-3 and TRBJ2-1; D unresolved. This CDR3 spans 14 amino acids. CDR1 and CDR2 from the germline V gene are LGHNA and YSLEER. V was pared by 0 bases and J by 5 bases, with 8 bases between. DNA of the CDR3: TGCGCCAGCAGCCAAGATATCCGCGACAATGAGCAGTTCTTC. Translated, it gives CASSQDIRDNEQFF.

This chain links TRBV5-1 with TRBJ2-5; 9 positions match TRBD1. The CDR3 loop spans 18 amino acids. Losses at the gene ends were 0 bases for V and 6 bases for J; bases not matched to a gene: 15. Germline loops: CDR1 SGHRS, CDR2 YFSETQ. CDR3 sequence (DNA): TGCGCCAGCAGCTTGGGGGCCACCGGGACAGGGTATGGAAAGACCCAGTACTTC. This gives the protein CASSLGATGTGYGKTQYF.

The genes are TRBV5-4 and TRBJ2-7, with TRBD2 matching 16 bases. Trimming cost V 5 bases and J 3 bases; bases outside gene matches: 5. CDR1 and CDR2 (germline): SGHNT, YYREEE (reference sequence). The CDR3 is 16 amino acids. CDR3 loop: CASRAGLAGGFYEQYF. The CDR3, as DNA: TGTGCCAGCAGAGCGGGACTAGCGGGAGGGTTCTACGAGCAGTACTTC.

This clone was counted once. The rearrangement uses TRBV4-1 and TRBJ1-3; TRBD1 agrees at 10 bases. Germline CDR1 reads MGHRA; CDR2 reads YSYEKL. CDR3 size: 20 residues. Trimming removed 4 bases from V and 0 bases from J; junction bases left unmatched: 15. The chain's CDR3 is CASSRLAPGQGIPSGNTIYF. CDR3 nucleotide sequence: TGCGCCAGCAGCCGTCTCGCCCCGGGACAGGGGATCCCCTCTGGAAACACCATATATTTT.

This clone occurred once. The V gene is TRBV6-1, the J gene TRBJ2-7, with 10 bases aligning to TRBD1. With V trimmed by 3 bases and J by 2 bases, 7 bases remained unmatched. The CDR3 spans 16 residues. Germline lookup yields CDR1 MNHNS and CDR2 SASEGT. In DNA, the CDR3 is TGTGCCAGCAGTGAGATCCGGGACAGGGGCCCCTACGAGCAGTACTTC. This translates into CASSEIRDRGPYEQYF.

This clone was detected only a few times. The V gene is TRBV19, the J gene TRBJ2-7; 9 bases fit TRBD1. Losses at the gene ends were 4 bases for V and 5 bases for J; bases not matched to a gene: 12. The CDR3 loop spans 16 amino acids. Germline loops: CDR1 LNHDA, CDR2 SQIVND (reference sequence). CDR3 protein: CASSRARDRETDEQYF. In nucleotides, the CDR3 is TGTGCCAGTAGTAGGGCCAGGGACAGGGAGACTGACGAGCAGTACTTC.

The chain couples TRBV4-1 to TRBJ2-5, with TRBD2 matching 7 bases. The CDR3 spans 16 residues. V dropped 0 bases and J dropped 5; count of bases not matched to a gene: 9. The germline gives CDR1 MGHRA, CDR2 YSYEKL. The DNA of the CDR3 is TGCGCCAGCAGCCAAGAACCCGGGACCGGGAGGGAGACCCAGTACTTC. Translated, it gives CASSQEPGTGRETQYF.

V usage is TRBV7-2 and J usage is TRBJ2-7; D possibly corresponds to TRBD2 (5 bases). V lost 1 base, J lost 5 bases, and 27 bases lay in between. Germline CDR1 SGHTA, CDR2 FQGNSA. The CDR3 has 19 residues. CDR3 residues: CASSLVEFVAGPSGNEQYF. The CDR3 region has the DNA TGTGCCAGCAGCTTAGTGGAATTCGTGGCGGGCCCCTCGGGGAACGAGCAGTACTTC.

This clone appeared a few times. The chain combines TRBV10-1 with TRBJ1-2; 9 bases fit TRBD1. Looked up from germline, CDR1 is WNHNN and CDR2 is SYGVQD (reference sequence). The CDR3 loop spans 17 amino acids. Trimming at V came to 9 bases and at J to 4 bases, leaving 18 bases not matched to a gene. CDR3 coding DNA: TGCGCCAGGGGGACAGGGCCCAAAAGTCCGGCGGGCTATGGCTACACCTTC. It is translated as CARGTGPKSPAGYGYTF.

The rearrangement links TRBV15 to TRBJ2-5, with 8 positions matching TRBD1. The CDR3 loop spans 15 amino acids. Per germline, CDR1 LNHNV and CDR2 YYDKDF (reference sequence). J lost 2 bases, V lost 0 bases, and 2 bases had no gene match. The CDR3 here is CATSREWTGQETQYF. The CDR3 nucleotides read TGTGCCACCAGCAGAGAGTGGACAGGGCAAGAGACCCAGTACTTC.

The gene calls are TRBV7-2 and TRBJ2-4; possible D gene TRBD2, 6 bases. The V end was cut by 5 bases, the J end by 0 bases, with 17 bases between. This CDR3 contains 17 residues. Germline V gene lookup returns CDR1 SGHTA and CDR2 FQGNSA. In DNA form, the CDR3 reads TGTGCCAGCAGCCCAGGGAGGCAGTTCTTAGCCAAAAACATTCAGTACTTC. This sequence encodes CASSPGRQFLAKNIQYF.

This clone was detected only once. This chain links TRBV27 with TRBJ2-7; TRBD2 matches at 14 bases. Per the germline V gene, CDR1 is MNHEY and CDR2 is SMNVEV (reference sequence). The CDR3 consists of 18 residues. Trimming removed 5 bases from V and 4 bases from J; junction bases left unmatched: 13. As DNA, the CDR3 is TGTGCCAGCAGTCCGGGACTAGCGGGAGCACAGGAAGGATACGAGCAGTACTTC. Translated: CASSPGLAGAQEGYEQYF.

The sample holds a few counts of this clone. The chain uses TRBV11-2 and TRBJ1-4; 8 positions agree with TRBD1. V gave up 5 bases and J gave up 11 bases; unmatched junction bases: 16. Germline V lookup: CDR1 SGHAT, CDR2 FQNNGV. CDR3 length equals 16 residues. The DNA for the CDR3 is TGTGCCAGCAGCCCTATCCCTTCAGGGGGCGAGGGGAAACTGTTTTTT. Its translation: CASSPIPSGGEGKLFF. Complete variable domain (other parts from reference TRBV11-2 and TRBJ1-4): EAGVAQSPRYKIIEKRQSVAFWCNPISGHATLYWYQQILGQGPKLLIQFQNNGVVDDSQLPKDRFSAERLKGVDSTLKIQPAKLEDSAVYLCASSPIPSGGEGKLFFGSGTQLSVL.

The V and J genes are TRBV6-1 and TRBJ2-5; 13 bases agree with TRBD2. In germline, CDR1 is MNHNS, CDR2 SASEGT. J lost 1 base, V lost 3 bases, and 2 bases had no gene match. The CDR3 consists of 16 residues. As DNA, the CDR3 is TGTGCCAGCAGTGAGGGACTAGCGGGGATCCAAGAGACCCAGTACTTC. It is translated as CASSEGLAGIQETQYF.